This T cell receptor beta chain was sequenced in a study of control samples from healthy donors and cancer patients. Only in-frame clones appear in the TCRdb table, and some are missing; sequencing was by immunoSEQ multiplex PCR. The sample has roughly 95,000 clones, roughly 92% seen once. The V and J ends lost 6 bases and 2 bases respectively, with 13 bases between them. From germline, CDR1 is SGHTA and CDR2 FQGNSA. This CDR3 has 14 residues. V gene TRBV7-2 combines with J gene TRBJ1-2; a possible D gene is TRBD1 (5 bases). The source is a woman in her twenties or thirties in good health. What was sequenced was blood. CDR3 sequence reads: CASRKQGANYGYTF. The CDR3, as DNA: TGTGCCAGCAGAAAGCAGGGAGCCAACTATGGCTACACCTTC.